The present T cell receptor beta chain was sequenced within a study of CD8 T cells in ankylosing spondylitis. This clonotype was seen at least ten times. The target antigen is unknown. Study outcomes and limitations: A TCR beta motif made of about 8 highly homologous variants seemed typical of ankylosing spondylitis blood. With a CD8+ phenotype, disease-linked clones were relatively rare in peripheral blood. From matched ankylosing spondylitis synovial fluid, disease-linked clones were reportedly recovered at significantly enriched levels.

The CDR3 has 15 amino acids. Trimming removed 1 base from V and 4 bases from J; junction bases left unmatched: 3. CDR1 is SGHVS and CDR2 is FQNEAQ in the germline V gene. Scientists made TCR beta libraries using quantitative 5'-RACE with molecular barcodes. TCRdb re-called the 5' RACE reads through MiXCR, storing one row per CDR3 protein. Found here are about 200,000 distinct CDR3 sequences, 7% to 8% of them singletons; the top ten hold 14%. What was sequenced was blood, either unsorted or a sorted T cell fraction (not recorded which). This TCR came from a male donor with ankylosing spondylitis. The rearrangement joins TRBV7-8 to TRBJ2-1, with 8 positions matching TRBD2. CDR3 coding DNA: TGTGCCAGCAGCTTAGAAGCGGGAGCTTACAATGAGCAGTTCTTC. It yields the protein CASSLEAGAYNEQFF. The whole variable domain, filled in from reference TRBV7-8 and TRBJ2-1, reads GAGVSQSPRYKVAKRGQDVALRCDPISGHVSLFWYQQALGQGPEFLTYFQNEAQLDKSGLPSDRFFAERPEGSVSTLKIQRTQQEDSAVYLCASSLEAGAYNEQFFGPGTRLTVL.